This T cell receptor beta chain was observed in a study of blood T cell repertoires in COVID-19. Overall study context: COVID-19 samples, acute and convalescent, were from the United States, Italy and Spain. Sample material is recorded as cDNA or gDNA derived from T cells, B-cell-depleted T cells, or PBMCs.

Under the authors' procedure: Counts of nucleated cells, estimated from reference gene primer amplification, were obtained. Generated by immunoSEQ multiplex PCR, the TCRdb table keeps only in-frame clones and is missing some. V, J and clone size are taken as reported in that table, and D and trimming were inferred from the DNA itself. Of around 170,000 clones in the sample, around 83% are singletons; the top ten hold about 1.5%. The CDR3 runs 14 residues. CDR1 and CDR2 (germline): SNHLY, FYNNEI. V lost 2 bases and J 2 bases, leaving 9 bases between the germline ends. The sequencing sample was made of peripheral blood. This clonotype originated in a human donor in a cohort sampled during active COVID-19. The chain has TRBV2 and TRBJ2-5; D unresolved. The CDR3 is CASSESVPQETQYF. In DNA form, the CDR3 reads TGTGCCAGCAGTGAATCGGTTCCGCAAGAGACCCAGTACTTC.